Below, 18 T cell receptor beta chains from the same sample are listed, as sequenced in a study of pediatric ulcerative colitis. Generated by immunoSEQ multiplex PCR, the TCRdb table keeps only in-frame clones and is missing some. The table records about 60,000 clones, about 87% of them present only once. Sequencing input: blood. The receptor set was obtained from a boy younger than 18 who was a control in a study of pediatric ulcerative colitis.

This chain links TRBV5-4 with TRBJ2-2, with TRBD2 matching 10 bases. The junction had 3 bases not matched to a gene; V was cut back by 0 bases and J by 4 bases. The germline CDR1 and CDR2 sequences are SGHNT and YYREEE (reference sequence). The CDR3 runs 16 residues. The CDR3 loop is CASSLELAGTTGELFF. Written as DNA, the CDR3 is TGTGCCAGCAGCTTGGAACTAGCGGGGACCACCGGGGAGCTGTTTTTT.

This chain connects TRBV15 to TRBJ2-5, with D uncertain. TRBJ2-7 matches the DNA end more closely, so the J call is doubtful. The CDR3 consists of 13 residues. In germline, CDR1 is LNHNV, CDR2 YYDKDF (reference sequence). CDR3 nucleotides: TGTGCCACCAGCAGAGATGTCTCCTACGAGCAGTACTTC. It is translated as CATSRDVSYEQYF.

V is TRBV9 and J is TRBJ2-2, with unresolved D. This CDR3 comprises 14 residues. CDR1 and CDR2 from the germline V gene are SGDLS and YYNGEE. V gave up 2 bases and J gave up 4 bases, with 9 bases separating them. The CDR3 DNA reads as TGTGCCAGCAGCGTGGAGCCAGGCACCGGGGAGCTGTTTTTT. Translating it yields CASSVEPGTGELFF.

This chain joins TRBV4-2 and TRBJ1-5; D might be TRBD1 (5 bases). The germline V and J ends were trimmed by 0 bases and 0 bases, with 9 bases remaining between them. The CDR3 totals 16 residues. Looked up from germline, CDR1 is LGHNA and CDR2 is YNFKEQ. The CDR3 nucleotides read TGTGCCAGCAGCCAAGAGGGGGGGAATAGCAATCAGCCCCAGCATTTT. It encodes CASSQEGGNSNQPQHF.

The rearrangement joins TRBV19 to TRBJ2-7, with 9 positions matching TRBD1. V dropped 5 bases and J dropped 7; count of bases not matched to a gene: 6. CDR1 is LNHDA and CDR2 is SQIVND in the germline V gene (reference sequence). The CDR3 is 13 residues long. This CDR3 is CASSSRTGDEQYF. For the CDR3, the DNA is TGTGCCAGTAGTTCCCGGACAGGGGATGAGCAGTACTTC. Full variable domain (outside the CDR3, taken from reference TRBV19 and TRBJ2-7): DGGITQSPKYLFRKEGQNVTLSCEQNLNHDAMYWYRQDPGQGLRLIYYSQIVNDFQKGDIAEGYSVSREKKESFPLTVTSAQKNPTAFYLCASSSRTGDEQYFGPGTRLTVT.

The chain combines TRBV7-9 with TRBJ2-7; D possibly uses TRBD1 or TRBD2 (5 bases each). The CDR3 is 14 amino acids. Germline CDR1 reads SEHNR; CDR2 reads FQNEAQ (reference sequence). The germline V and J ends were trimmed by 5 bases and 3 bases, with 14 bases remaining between them. For the CDR3, the DNA is TGTGCCAGCAGCGCAGGGTCGGGGTACTACGAGCAGTACTTC. This encodes CASSAGSGYYEQYF.

V gene TRBV25-1 combines with J gene TRBJ2-7; D possibly corresponds to TRBD2 (6 bases). This CDR3 comprises 16 residues. Deletions cut 6 bases from V and 2 bases from J, with 20 bases between. Germline CDR1 MGHDK, CDR2 SYGVNS. For the CDR3, the DNA is TGTGCCAGCAGGGGGGGTAGGGCAGAGGGGACCTACGAGCAGTACTTC. Translation: CASRGGRAEGTYEQYF.

The chain couples TRBV6-1 to TRBJ1-6; a possible D gene is TRBD1 (5 bases). The CDR3 spans 13 residues. Germline CDR1 is MNHNS and CDR2 is SASEGT. Trimming took 7 bases from V and 2 from J, leaving 6 bases between them. The CDR3 here is CASTTAYNSPLHF. CDR3 sequence (DNA): TGTGCCAGCACGACAGCCTATAATTCACCCCTCCACTTT.

The chain uses TRBV29-1 and TRBJ1-1; the D gene is possibly TRBD1 (6 bases). Trimming left V 4 bases short and J 4 bases short, with 16 bases between. This CDR3 has 14 amino acids. Germline V gene lookup returns CDR1 SQVTM and CDR2 ANQGSEA. CDR3 sequence reads: CSVGGIGGSTEAFF. DNA for the CDR3: TGCAGCGTTGGAGGTATAGGGGGGAGCACTGAAGCTTTCTTT. The complete variable domain, with remaining parts taken from reference TRBV29-1 and TRBJ1-1, reads SAVISQKPSRDICQRGTSLTIQCQVDSQVTMMFWYRQQPGQSLTLIATANQGSEATYESGFVIDKFPISRPNLTFSTLTVSNMSPEDSSIYLCSVGGIGGSTEAFFGQGTRLTVV.

The CDR3 loop reads CASSFDRQGSYEQYF. CDR3 DNA sequence: TGCGCCAGCAGCTTTGACAGGCAGGGTTCCTACGAGCAGTACTTC. V and J are TRBV5-1 and TRBJ2-7, with D possibly TRBD1 on 6 matching bases. There are 15 residues in the CDR3. Trimming stripped 2 bases from V and 1 base from J, with 13 bases between. Germline values: CDR1 SGHRS, CDR2 YFSETQ.

The table lists this clone with a few counts. V usage is TRBV18 and J usage is TRBJ1-6; D perhaps matches TRBD1 (6 bases). Per the germline V gene, CDR1 is KGHSH and CDR2 is LQKENI. This CDR3 region has 14 residues. The germline V and J ends were trimmed by 2 bases and 8 bases, with 10 bases remaining between them. The CDR3 spells CASSPTGAYSPLHF. In nucleotides, the CDR3 is TGTGCCAGCTCACCAACGGGGGCTTATTCACCCCTCCACTTT.

CDR3 residues: CASSRGDNGEKLFF. CDR3 bases: TGTGCCAGCAGCCGCGGGGATAACGGTGAAAAACTGTTTTTT. This sequence joins TRBV14 and TRBJ1-4, with unresolved D. Per germline, CDR1 SGHDN and CDR2 FVKESK. Trimming removed 4 bases at V and 7 bases at J, with 13 bases between. This CDR3 region has 14 residues.

The chain combines TRBV6-5 with TRBJ1-2, with a possible D match to TRBD1 (5 bases). The ends were cut back, 3 bases at V and 2 bases at J, with 10 bases in the middle. The CDR3 length is 14 residues. Germline CDR1 reads MNHEY; CDR2 reads SVGAGI. In nucleotides, the CDR3 is TGTGCCAGCAGTTATACGGGGCGCAACTATGGCTACACCTTC. It translates to CASSYTGRNYGYTF.

The CDR3 DNA reads TGTGCCAGCAGCGACCGGGACAGGGTAGCAGGGACTGAAGCTTTCTTT. Translation gives CASSDRDRVAGTEAFF. This chain uses TRBV11-2 with TRBJ1-1, with 9 bases identical to TRBD1. The junction had 12 bases not matched to a gene; V was cut back by 5 bases and J by 5 bases. CDR1 and CDR2 from the germline V gene are SGHAT and FQNNGV. The CDR3 length is 16 residues. Full variable domain (missing parts from reference TRBV11-2 and TRBJ1-1): EAGVAQSPRYKIIEKRQSVAFWCNPISGHATLYWYQQILGQGPKLLIQFQNNGVVDDSQLPKDRFSAERLKGVDSTLKIQPAKLEDSAVYLCASSDRDRVAGTEAFFGQGTRLTVV.

This clone came up once. The CDR3 DNA sequence: TGCGCCAGCAGCTTGGAGTCCGTTTTCGAGACCCAGTACTTC. This gives the protein CASSLESVFETQYF. J is TRBJ2-5 and V is TRBV5-1; D is unresolved. CDR3 size: 14 residues. The V and J ends lost 0 bases and 5 bases respectively, with 11 bases between them. The germline CDR1 and CDR2 sequences are SGHRS and YFSETQ. Full variable domain (rest looked up from reference TRBV5-1 and TRBJ2-5): KAGVTQTPRYLIKTRGQQVTLSCSPISGHRSVSWYQQTPGQGLQFLFEYFSETQRNKGNFPGRFSGRQFSNSRSEMNVSTLELGDSALYLCASSLESVFETQYFGPGTRLLVL.

The chain carries TRBV7-2 and TRBJ2-7; 7 bases align to TRBD1. The germline V gene has CDR1 SGHTA and CDR2 FQGNSA. The CDR3 runs to 14 residues. Unmatched junction bases numbered 7, after V lost 6 bases and J lost 2 bases. In DNA form, the CDR3 reads TGTGCCAGCAGGCCACGGGACAGTCCCTACGAGCAGTACTTC. Translation: CASRPRDSPYEQYF.

J is TRBJ1-3 and V is TRBV6-5, with D unresolved. V was cut by 9 bases and J by 0 bases, with 9 bases left in between. The CDR3 has 13 residues. Per the germline V gene, CDR1 is MNHEY and CDR2 is SVGAGI. DNA for the CDR3: TGTGCCAGTTGCTTCCGCTCTGGAAACACCATATATTTT. The encoded protein is CASCFRSGNTIYF.

In DNA form, the CDR3 reads TGTGCCAGCAGAGATACAAGGAACACTGAAGCTTTCTTT. Translated: CASRDTRNTEAFF. The chain joins TRBV6-6 to TRBJ1-1, with D uncertain. V was trimmed by 6 bases and J by 1 base, leaving 9 bases between them. The germline V gene encodes CDR1 MNHNY and CDR2 SVGAGI (reference sequence). There are 13 residues in the CDR3.